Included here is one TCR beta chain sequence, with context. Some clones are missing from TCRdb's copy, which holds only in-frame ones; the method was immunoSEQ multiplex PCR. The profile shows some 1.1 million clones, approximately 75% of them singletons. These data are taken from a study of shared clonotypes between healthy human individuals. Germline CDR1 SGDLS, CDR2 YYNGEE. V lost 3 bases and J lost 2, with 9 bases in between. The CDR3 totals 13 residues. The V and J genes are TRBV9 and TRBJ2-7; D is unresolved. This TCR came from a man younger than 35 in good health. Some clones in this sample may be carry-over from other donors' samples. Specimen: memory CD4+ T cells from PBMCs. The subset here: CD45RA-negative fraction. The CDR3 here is CASSETPTYEQYF. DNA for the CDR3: TGTGCCAGCAGCGAGACCCCCACCTACGAGCAGTACTTC.